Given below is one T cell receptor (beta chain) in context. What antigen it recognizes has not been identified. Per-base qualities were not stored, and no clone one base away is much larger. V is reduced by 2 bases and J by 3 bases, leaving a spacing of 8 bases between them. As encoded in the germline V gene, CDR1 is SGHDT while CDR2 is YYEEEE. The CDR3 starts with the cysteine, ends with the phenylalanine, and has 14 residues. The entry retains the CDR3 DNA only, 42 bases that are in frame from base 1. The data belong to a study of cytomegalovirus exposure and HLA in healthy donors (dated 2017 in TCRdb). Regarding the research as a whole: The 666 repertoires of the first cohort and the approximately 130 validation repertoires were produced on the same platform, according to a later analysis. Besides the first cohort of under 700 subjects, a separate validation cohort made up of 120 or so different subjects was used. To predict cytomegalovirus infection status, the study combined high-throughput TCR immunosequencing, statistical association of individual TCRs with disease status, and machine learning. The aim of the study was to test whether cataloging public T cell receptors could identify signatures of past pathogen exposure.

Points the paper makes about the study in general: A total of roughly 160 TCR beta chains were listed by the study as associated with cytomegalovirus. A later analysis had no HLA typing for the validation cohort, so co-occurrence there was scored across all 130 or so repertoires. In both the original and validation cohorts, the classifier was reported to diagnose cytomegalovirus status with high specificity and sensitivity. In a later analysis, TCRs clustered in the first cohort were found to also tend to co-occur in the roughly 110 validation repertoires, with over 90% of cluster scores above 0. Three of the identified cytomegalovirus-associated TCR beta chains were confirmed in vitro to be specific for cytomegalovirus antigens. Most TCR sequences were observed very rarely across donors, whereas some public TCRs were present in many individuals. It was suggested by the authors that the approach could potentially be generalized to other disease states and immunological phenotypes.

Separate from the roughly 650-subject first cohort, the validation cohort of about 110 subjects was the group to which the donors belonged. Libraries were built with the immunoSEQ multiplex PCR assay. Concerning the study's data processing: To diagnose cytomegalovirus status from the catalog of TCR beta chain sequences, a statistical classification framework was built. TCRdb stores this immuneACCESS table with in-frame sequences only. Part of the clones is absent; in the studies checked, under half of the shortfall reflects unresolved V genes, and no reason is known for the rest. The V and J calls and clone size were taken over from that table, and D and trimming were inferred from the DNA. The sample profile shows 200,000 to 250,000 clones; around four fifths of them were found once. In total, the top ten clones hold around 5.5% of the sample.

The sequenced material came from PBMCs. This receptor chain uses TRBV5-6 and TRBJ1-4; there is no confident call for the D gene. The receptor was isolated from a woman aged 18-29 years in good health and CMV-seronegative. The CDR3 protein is CASSFGLPNEKLFF. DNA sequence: TGTGCCAGCAGCTTCGGGTTACCTAATGAAAAACTGTTTTTT.